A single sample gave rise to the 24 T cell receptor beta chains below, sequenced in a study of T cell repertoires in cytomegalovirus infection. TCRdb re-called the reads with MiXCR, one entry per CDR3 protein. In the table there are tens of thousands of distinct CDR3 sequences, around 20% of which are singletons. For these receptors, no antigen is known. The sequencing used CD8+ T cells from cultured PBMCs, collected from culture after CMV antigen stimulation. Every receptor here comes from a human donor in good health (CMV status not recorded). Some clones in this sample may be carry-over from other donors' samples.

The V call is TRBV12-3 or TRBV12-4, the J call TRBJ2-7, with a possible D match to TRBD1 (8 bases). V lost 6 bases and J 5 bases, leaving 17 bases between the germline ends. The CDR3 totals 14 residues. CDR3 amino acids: CASSGQGGIDEQYF. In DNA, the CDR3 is TGTGCCAGCAGCGGACAGGGAGGGATCGACGAGCAGTACTTC.

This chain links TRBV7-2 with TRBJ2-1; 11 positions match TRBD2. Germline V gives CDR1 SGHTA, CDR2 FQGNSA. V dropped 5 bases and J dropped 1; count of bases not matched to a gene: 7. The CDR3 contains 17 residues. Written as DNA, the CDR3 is TGTGCCAGCAGCCCTTCGAGACTAGCGGGGTCCTACAATGAGCAGTTCTTC. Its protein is CASSPSRLAGSYNEQFF.

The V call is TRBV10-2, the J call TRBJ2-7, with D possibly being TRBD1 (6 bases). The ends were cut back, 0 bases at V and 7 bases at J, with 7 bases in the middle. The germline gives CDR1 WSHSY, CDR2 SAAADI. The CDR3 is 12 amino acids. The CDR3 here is CASSESRGEQYF. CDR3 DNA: TGCGCCAGCAGTGAGTCGAGGGGGGAGCAGTACTTC.

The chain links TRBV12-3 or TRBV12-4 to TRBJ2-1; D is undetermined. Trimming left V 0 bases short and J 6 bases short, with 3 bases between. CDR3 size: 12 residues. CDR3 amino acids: CASSLAGNEQFF. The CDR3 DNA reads TGTGCCAGCAGTTTAGCGGGCAATGAGCAGTTCTTC.

The CDR3 nucleotides read TGTGCCAGCAGTGTGGATGGGGAGGACGTTGGCAATCAGCCCCAGCATTTT. It specifies CASSVDGEDVGNQPQHF. V gene TRBV2 combines with J gene TRBJ1-5, with no clear D. Germline lookup yields CDR1 SNHLY and CDR2 FYNNEI. The CDR3 consists of 17 residues. V dropped 4 bases and J dropped 2 bases, with 18 bases sitting between them.

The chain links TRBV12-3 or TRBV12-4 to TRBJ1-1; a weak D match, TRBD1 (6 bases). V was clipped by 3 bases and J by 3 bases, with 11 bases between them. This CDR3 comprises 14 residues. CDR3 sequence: CASSFDRGDTEAFF. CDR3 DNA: TGTGCCAGCAGTTTTGATAGGGGGGACACTGAAGCTTTCTTT.

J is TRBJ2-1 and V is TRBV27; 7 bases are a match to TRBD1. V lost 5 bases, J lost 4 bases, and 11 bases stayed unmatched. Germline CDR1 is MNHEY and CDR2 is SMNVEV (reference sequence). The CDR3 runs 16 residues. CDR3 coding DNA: TGTGCCAGCAGTCTCTCGGAACAGGGGAATTACAATGAGCAGTTCTTC. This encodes CASSLSEQGNYNEQFF.

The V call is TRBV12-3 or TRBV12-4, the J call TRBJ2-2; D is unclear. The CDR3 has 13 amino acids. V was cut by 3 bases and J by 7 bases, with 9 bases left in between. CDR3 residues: CASSFTNLGELFF. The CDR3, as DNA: TGTGCCAGCAGTTTTACAAACCTCGGGGAGCTGTTTTTT.

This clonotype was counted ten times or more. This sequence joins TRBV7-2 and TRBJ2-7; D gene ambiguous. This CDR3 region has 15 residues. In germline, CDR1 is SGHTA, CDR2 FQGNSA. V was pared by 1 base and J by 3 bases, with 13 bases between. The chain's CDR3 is CASSLGRYLGYEQYF. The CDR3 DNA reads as TGTGCCAGCAGCTTAGGGAGATACCTCGGCTACGAGCAGTACTTC.

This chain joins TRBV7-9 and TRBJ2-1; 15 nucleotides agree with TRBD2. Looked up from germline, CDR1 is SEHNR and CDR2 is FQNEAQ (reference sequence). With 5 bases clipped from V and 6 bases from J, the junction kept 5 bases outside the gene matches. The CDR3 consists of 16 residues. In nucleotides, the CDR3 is TGTGCCAGCAGCGGAAGGACTAGCGGGGGGGCCAATGAGCAGTTCTTC. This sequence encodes CASSGRTSGGANEQFF.

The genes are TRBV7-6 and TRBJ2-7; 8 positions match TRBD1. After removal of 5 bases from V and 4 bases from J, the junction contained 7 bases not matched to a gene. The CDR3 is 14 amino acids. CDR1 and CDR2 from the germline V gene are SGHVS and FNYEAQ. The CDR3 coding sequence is TGTGCCAGCAGCAGCGGACAGGGCTGGTACGAGCAGTACTTC. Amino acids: CASSSGQGWYEQYF. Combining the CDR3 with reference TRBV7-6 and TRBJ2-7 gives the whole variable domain GAGVSQSPRYKVTKRGQDVALRCDPISGHVSLYWYRQALGQGPEFLTYFNYEAQQDKSGLPNDRFSAERPEGSISTLTIQRTEQRDSAMYRCASSSGQGWYEQYFGPGTRLTVT.

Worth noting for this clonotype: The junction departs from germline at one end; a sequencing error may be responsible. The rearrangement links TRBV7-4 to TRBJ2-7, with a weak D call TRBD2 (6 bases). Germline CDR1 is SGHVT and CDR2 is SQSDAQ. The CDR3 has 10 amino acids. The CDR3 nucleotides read TGTGCCAGCAGCACCTATTCGGGGGACTTC. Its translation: CASSTYSGDF.

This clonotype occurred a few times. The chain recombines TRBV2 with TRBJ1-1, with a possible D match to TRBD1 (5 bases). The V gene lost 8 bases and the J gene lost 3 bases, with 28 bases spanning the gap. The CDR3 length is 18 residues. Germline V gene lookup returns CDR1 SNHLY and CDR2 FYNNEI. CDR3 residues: CASEGSAPTPGPDTEAFF. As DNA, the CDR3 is TGTGCCAGCGAAGGTTCCGCGCCGACGCCGGGGCCGGACACTGAAGCTTTCTTT.

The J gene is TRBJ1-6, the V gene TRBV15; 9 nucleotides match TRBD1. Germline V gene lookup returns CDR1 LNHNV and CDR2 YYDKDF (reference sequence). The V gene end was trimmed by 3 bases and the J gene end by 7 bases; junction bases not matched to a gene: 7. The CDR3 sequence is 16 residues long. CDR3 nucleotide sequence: TGTGCCACCAGCAGGGGGACAGGGACCAGGAATTCACCCCTCCACTTT. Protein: CATSRGTGTRNSPLHF. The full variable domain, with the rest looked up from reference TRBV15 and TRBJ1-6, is DAMVIQNPRYQVTQFGKPVTLSCSQTLNHNVMYWYQQKSSQAPKLLFHYYDKDFNNEADTPDNFQSRRPNTSFCFLDIRSPGLGDTAMYLCATSRGTGTRNSPLHFGNGTRLTVT.

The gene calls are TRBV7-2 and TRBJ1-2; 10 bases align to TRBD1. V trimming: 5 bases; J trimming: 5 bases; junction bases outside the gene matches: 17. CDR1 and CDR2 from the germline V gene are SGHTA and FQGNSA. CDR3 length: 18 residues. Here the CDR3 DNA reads TGTGCCAGCAGCCTCCGACGGGACAGGGGCCGAATGGGATATGGCTACACCTTC. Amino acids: CASSLRRDRGRMGYGYTF.

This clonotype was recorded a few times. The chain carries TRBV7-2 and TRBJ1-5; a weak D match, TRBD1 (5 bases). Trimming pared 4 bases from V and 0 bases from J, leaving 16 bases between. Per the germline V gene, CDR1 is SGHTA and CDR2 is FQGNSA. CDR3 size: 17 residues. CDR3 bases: TGTGCCAGCAGCTACGACAGTCTCACCTATAGCAATCAGCCCCAGCATTTT. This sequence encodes CASSYDSLTYSNQPQHF. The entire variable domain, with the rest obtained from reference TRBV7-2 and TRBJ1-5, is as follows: GAGVSQSPSNKVTEKGKDVELRCDPISGHTALYWYRQSLGQGLEFLIYFQGNSAPDKSGLPSDRFSAERTGGSVSTLTIQRTQQEDSAVYLCASSYDSLTYSNQPQHFGDGTRLSIL.

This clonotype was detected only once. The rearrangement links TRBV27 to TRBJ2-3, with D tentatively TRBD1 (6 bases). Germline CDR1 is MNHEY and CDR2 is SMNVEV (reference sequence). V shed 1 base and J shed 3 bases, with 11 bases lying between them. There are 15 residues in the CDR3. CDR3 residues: CASSLYDRTTDTQYF. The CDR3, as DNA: TGTGCCAGCAGTTTATACGACAGGACAACAGATACGCAGTATTTT.

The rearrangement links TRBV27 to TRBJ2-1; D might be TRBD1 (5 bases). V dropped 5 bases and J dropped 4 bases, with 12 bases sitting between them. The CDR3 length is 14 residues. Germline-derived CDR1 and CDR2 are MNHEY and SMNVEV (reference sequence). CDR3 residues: CASSKGGAYNEQFF. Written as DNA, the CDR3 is TGTGCCAGCAGTAAAGGTGGGGCGTACAATGAGCAGTTCTTC.

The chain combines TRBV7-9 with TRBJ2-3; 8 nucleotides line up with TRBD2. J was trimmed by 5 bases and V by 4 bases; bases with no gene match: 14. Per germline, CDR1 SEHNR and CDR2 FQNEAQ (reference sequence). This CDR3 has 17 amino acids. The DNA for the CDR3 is TGTGCCAGCAGCTCAATTCCCGGGACTAGAGATAAAGATACGCAGTATTTT. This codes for CASSSIPGTRDKDTQYF.

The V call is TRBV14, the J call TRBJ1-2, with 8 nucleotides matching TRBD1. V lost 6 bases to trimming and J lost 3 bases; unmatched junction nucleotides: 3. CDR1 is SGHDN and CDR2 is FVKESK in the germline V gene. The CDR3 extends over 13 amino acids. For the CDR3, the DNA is TGTGCCAGCAGTTACAGGGGGGACTATGGCTACACCTTC. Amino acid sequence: CASSYRGDYGYTF. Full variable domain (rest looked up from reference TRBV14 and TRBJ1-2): EAGVTQFPSHSVIEKGQTVTLRCDPISGHDNLYWYRRVMGKEIKFLLHFVKESKQDESGMPNNRFLAERTGGTYSTLKVQPAELEDSGVYFCASSYRGDYGYTFGSGTRLTVV.

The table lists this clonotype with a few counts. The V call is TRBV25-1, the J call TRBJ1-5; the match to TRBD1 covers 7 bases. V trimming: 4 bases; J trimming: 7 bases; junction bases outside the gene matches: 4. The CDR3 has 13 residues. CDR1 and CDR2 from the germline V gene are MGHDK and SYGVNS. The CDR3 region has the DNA TGTGCCAGCAGTGGACAGGGTATCCAGCCCCAGCATTTT. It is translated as CASSGQGIQPQHF.

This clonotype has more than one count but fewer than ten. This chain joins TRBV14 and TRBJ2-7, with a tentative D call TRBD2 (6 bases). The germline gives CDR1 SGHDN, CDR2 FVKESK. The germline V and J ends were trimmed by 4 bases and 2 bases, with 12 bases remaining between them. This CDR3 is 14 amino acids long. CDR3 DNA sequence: TGTGCCAGCAGCCCGGAGGGACGGACCTACGAGCAGTACTTC. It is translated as CASSPEGRTYEQYF.

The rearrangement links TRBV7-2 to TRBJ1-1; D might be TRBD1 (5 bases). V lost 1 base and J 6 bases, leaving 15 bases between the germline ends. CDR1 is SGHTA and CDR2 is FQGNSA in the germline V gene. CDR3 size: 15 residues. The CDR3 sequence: CASSLDEGRWAEAFF. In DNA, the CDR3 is TGTGCCAGCAGCTTAGACGAGGGGAGGTGGGCTGAAGCTTTCTTT.

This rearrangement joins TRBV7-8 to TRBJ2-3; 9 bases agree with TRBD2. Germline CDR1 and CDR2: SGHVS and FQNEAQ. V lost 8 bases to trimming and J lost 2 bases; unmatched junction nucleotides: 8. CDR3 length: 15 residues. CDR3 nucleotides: TGTGCCAGCTTCCGAGCGGGGGGATCCACAGATACGCAGTATTTT. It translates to CASFRAGGSTDTQYF.